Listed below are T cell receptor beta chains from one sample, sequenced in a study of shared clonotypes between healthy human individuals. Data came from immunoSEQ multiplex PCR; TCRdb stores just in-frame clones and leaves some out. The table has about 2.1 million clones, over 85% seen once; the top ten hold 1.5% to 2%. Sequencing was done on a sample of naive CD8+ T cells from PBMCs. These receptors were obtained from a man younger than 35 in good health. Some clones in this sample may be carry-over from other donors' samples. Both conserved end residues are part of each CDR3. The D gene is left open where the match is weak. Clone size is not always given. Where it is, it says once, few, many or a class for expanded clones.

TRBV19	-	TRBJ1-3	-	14	TGTGCCAGTAGAGACATCTTTGCGGGAAACACCATATATTTT	CASRDIFAGNTIYF
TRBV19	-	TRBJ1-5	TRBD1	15	TGTGCCGAGTGGGGACAGGGGGCTAGGAATCAGCCCCAGCATTTT	CAEWGQGARNQPQHF
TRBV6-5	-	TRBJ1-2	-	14	TGTGCCAGCAGTTACTCTTCAGAAGCCTATGGCTACACCTTC	CASSYSSEAYGYTF
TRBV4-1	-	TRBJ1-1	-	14	TGCGCCAGCAGCCGGTACAGGGAGAACACTGAAGCTTTCTTT	CASSRYRENTEAFF
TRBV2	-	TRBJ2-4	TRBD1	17	TGTGCCAGCAAGAGGGACAGGGGAAATTTAGCCAAAAACATTCAGTACTTC	CASKRDRGNLAKNIQYF
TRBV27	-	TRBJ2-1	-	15	TGTGCCAGCAGTTTAGGACGGCCCACGCACAATGAGCAGTTCTTC	CASSLGRPTHNEQFF
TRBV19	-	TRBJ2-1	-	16	TGTGCCAGTAGTATAGTAGGTTGGAGGAGGAGTGGTGAGCAGTTCTTC	CASSIVGWRRSGEQFF
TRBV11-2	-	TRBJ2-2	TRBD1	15	TGTGCCAGCAGCCACCGGGACAGGAACACCGGGGAGCTGTTTTTT	CASSHRDRNTGELFF
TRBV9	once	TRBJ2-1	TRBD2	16	TGTGCCAGCAGCCCGGGACTAGCGGGAATCAACAATGAGCAGTTCTTC	CASSPGLAGINNEQFF
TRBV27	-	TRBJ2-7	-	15	TGTGCCAGCAGCCGAGCCGGGGACCTAACCTACGAGCAGTACTTC	CASSRAGDLTYEQYF
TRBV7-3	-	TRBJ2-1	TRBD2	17	TGTGCCAGCAGCTTAGATAGTACTAGCGGGATCTACAATGAGCAGTTCTTC	CASSLDSTSGIYNEQFF
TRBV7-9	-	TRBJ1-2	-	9	TGTGCCAGCAGCTTGTCGGCCACCTTC	CASSLSATF
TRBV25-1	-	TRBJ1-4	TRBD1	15	TGTGCCAGCAGTGAACCCGGGACAGGGGAGGAAAAACTGTTTTTT	CASSEPGTGEEKLFF
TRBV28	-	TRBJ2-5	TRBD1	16	TGTGCCAGCAGTTCGATGACAGGGACCGACCAAGAGACCCAGTACTTC	CASSSMTGTDQETQYF
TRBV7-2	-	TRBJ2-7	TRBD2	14	TGTGCCAGCCGGGGTCGCGGGAGCGAGTACGAGCAGTACTTC	CASRGRGSEYEQYF
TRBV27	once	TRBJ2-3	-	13	TGTGCCAGCAGTTTATGGGAATCAGATACGCAGTATTTT	CASSLWESDTQYF
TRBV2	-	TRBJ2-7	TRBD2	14	TGTGCCAGCAGTTTGCCTAGCGGGAGCCACGAGCAGTACTTC	CASSLPSGSHEQYF
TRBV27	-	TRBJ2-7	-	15	TGTGCCAGCAGTTTAACCGCGGCTAGCAGGTACGAGCAGTACTTC	CASSLTAASRYEQYF
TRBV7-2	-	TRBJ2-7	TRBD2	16	TGTGCCAGCAGCGTAAGACTAGCGGGAGCAATCTACGAGCAGTACTTC	CASSVRLAGAIYEQYF
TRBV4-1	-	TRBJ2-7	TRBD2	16	TGCGCCAGCAGCCAGAGAACTAGCGGGTCTCACTACGAGCAGTACTTC	CASSQRTSGSHYEQYF
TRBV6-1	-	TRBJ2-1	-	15	TGTGCCAGCACCGAAGGTGCAGGGGACTACAATGAGCAGTTCTTC	CASTEGAGDYNEQFF
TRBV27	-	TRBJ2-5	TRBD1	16	TGTGCCAGCAGTAAGAGATGGACAGGGGGGGGAGAGACCCAGTACTTC	CASSKRWTGGGETQYF
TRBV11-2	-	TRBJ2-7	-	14	TGTGCCAGCAGCTTAGAGGACGAAGCCTACGAGCAGTACTTC	CASSLEDEAYEQYF
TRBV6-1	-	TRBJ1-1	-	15	TGTGCCAGCAGTGAGGGTCGGCTTATGAACACTGAAGCTTTCTTT	CASSEGRLMNTEAFF
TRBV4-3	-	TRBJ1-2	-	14	TGCGCCAGCAGCCAAGATCAAAGGGACTATGGCTACACCTTC	CASSQDQRDYGYTF
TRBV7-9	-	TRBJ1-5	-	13	TGTGCCAGCAGCCCGACGGGGGGTCAGCCCCAGCATTTT	CASSPTGGQPQHF
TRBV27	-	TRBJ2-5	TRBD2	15	TGTGCCAGCAGTCCTGGGACTAGCGGGAGTGAGACCCAGTACTTC	CASSPGTSGSETQYF
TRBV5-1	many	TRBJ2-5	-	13	TGCGCCAGCAGCCCCGGGCGATTTGAGACCCAGTACTTC	CASSPGRFETQYF
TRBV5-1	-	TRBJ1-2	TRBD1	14	TGCGCCAGCAGTACCTGGACAGGGTCCTATGGCTACACCTTC	CASSTWTGSYGYTF
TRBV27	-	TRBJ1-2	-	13	TGTGCCAGCAGTTTATCGACAGGAGATGGCTACACCTTC	CASSLSTGDGYTF
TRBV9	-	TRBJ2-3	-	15	TGTGCCAGCAGCCAAGACGGTGCTAGCACAGATACGCAGTATTTT	CASSQDGASTDTQYF
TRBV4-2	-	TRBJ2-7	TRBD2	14	TGTGCCAGCAGCCAGAAAGCGGGAGGAAACGAGCAGTACTTC	CASSQKAGGNEQYF
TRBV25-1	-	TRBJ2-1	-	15	TGTGCCAGCAGTTTTGTACGGGGCCTTGGGGGTGAGCAGTTCTTC	CASSFVRGLGGEQFF
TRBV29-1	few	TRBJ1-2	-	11	TGCAGCGCCCTGTGGAGCTATGGCTACACCTTC	CSALWSYGYTF
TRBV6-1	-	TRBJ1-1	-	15	TGTGCCAGCAGGGGAAATTATCAGGCGGCCACTGAAGCTTTCTTT	CASRGNYQAATEAFF
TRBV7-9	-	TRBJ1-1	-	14	TGTGCCAGCAGCTCCGTACAGGGCTGGACTGAAGCTTTCTTT	CASSSVQGWTEAFF
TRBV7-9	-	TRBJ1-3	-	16	TGTGCCAGCAGCTCGACCATCGGGGGCTCTGGAAACACCATATATTTT	CASSSTIGGSGNTIYF
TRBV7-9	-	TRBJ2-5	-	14	TGTGCCAGCAGCTTAGCTGCTAGGGGAGAGACCCAGTACTTC	CASSLAARGETQYF
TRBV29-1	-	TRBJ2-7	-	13	TGCAGCGTTGAGGGTTCCCTGTTTGGAGAGCAGTACTTC	CSVEGSLFGEQYF
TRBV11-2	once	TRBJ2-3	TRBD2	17	TGTGCCAGCAGCTTAGATATGGGCGGGAGAAGCACAGATACGCAGTATTTT	CASSLDMGGRSTDTQYF
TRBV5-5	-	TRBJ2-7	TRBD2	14	TGTGCCAGCAGCTGGGCTAGCGGATACTACGAGCAGTACTTC	CASSWASGYYEQYF
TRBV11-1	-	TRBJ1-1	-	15	TGTGCCAGCAGCGCGAGGGACTTCATGAACACTGAAGCTTTCTTT	CASSARDFMNTEAFF
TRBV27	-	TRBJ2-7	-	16	TGTGCCAGCAGTTCACGAACCTCAACGGATCCCTACGAGCAGTACTTC	CASSSRTSTDPYEQYF
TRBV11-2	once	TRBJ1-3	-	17	TGTGCCAGCAGCCCTTCTGACTCGTTGATTTTTGGAAACACCATATATTTT	CASSPSDSLIFGNTIYF
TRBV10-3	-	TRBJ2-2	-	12	TGTGCCATTCAGGGGTCCACCGGGGAGCTGTTTTTT	CAIQGSTGELFF
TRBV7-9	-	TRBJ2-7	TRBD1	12	TGTGCCAGCAGCCTACAGGGGTACGAGCAGTACTTC	CASSLQGYEQYF
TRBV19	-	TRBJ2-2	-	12	TGTGCCAGTAGTATGCTCACCGGGGAGCTGTTTTTT	CASSMLTGELFF
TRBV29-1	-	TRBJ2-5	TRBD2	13	TGCAGCGTTGTAGCGGGAGGTGGGGAGACCCAGTACTTC	CSVVAGGGETQYF
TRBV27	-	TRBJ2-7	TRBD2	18	TGTGCCAGCAGTCTACGATGGACCGGGACTAGGAGCTCCTACGAGCAGTACTTC	CASSLRWTGTRSSYEQYF
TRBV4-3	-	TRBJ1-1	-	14	TGCGCCAGCAGCACCTACACTGGATCCACTGAAGCTTTCTTT	CASSTYTGSTEAFF
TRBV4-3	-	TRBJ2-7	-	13	TGCGCCAGCAGCCAAGGGGTAGTAAACGAGCAGTACTTC	CASSQGVVNEQYF
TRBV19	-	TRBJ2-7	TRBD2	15	TGTGCCAGTAGTATCTTTCTAGCGGGCTCCTACGAGCAGTACTTC	CASSIFLAGSYEQYF
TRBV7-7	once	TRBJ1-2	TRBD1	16	TGTGCCAGCAGCTTAAGTCGGGTGGGACAGGCATATGGCTACACCTTC	CASSLSRVGQAYGYTF
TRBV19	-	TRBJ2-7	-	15	TGTGCCAGTACTATAAGGTCGGGGGGCCTCTACGAGCAGTACTTC	CASTIRSGGLYEQYF
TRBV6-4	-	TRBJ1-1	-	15	TGTGCCAGCAGTGAAACCGGGGGGATAGGCACTGAAGCTTTCTTT	CASSETGGIGTEAFF
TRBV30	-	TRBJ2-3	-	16	TGTGCCTGGAGTGTACTAGCAGGAGGAACTAGAGATACGCAGTATTTT	CAWSVLAGGTRDTQYF
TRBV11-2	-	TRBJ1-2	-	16	TGTGCCAGCAGGCCCGGGACACTCGACCCCAACTATGGCTACACCTTC	CASRPGTLDPNYGYTF
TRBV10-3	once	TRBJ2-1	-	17	TGTGCCATCAGTGAGCCTCTAGGCGACGGGCGACCTAATGAGCAGTTCTTC	CAISEPLGDGRPNEQFF
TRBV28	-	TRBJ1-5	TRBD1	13	TGTGCCAGCAGGTACAGGGGGGGCGGGCCCCAGCATTTT	CASRYRGGGPQHF